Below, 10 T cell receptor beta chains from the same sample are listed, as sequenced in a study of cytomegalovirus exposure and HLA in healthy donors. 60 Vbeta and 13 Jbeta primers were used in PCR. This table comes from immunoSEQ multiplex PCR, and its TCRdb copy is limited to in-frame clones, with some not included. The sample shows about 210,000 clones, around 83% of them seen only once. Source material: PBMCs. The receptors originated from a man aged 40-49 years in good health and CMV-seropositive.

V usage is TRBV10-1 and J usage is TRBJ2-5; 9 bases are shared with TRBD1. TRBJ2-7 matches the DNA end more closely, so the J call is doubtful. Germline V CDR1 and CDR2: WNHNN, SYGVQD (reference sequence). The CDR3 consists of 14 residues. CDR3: CASSDGQGLTEQYF. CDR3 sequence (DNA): TGCGCCAGCAGTGATGGACAGGGGCTTACCGAGCAGTACTTC.

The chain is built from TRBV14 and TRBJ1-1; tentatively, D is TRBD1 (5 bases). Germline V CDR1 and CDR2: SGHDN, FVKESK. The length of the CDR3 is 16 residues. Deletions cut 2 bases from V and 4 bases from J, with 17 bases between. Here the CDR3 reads CASSQRAGSRSTEAFF. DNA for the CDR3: TGTGCCAGCAGCCAACGGGCAGGGTCAAGGAGCACTGAAGCTTTCTTT. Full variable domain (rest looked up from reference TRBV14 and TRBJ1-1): EAGVTQFPSHSVIEKGQTVTLRCDPISGHDNLYWYRRVMGKEIKFLLHFVKESKQDESGMPNNRFLAERTGGTYSTLKVQPAELEDSGVYFCASSQRAGSRSTEAFFGQGTRLTVV.

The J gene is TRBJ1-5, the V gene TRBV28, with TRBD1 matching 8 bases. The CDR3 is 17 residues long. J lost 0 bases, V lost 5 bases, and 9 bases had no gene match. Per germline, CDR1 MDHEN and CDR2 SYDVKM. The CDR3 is CASSPGTGFYSNQPQHF. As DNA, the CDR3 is TGTGCCAGCAGTCCCGGGACAGGTTTTTATAGCAATCAGCCCCAGCATTTT.

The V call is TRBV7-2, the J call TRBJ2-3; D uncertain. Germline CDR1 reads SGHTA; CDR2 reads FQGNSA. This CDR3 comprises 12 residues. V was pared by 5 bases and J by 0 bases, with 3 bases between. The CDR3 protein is CASSLSTDTQYF. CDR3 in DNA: TGTGCCAGCAGCCTAAGCACAGATACGCAGTATTTT.

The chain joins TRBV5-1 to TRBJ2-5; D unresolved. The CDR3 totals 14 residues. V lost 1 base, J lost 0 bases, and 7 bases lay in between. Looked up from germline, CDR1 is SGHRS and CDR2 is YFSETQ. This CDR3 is CASSLYSNQETQYF. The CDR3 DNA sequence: TGCGCCAGCAGCTTGTACAGCAACCAAGAGACCCAGTACTTC.

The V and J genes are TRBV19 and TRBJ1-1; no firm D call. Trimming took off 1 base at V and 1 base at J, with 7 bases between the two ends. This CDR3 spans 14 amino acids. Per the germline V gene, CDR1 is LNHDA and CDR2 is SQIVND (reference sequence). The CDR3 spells CASSIGAANTEAFF. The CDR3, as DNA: TGTGCCAGTAGTATAGGGGCAGCGAACACTGAAGCTTTCTTT.

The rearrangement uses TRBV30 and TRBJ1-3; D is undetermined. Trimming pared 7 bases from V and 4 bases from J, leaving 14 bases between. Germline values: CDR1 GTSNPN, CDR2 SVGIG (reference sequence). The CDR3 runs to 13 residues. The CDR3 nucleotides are TGTGCCTCCGCCGGGAAGATAGGAAACACCATATATTTT. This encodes CASAGKIGNTIYF.

CDR3 protein: CASSLGLAGGTDTQYF. CDR3 DNA: TGTGCCAGCAGCTTAGGACTAGCGGGAGGCACAGATACGCAGTATTTT. The V and J genes are TRBV7-9 and TRBJ2-3; 12 bases are a match to TRBD2. V was clipped by 1 base and J by 1 base; unmatched bases: 0. The CDR3 loop spans 16 amino acids. CDR1 and CDR2 (germline): SEHNR, FQNEAQ (reference sequence).

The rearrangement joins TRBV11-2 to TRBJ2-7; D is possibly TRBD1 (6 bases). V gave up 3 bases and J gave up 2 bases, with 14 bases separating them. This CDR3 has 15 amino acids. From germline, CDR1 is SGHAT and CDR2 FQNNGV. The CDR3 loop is CASSFYKWTAYEQYF. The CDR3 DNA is TGTGCCAGCAGCTTTTATAAGTGGACAGCCTACGAGCAGTACTTC.

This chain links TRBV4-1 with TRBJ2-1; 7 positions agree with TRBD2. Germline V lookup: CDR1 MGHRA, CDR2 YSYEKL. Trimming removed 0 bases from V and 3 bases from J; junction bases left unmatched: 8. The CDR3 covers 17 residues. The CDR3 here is CASSQEDGGRYYNEQFF. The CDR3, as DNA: TGCGCCAGCAGCCAAGAAGATGGCGGGAGATACTACAATGAGCAGTTCTTC.